What follows describes a single T cell receptor (beta chain). Its antigen is still unknown. These data come from a study of T cells and Merkel cell carcinoma outcomes. Whole-study findings and limits: In Merkel cell carcinoma, repertoire and T-cell density reportedly predicted outcomes.

Germline V gene lookup returns CDR1 SGHDT and CDR2 YYEEEE. CDR3 length: 18 amino acids. V gave up 2 bases and J gave up 0 bases, with 18 bases separating them. The table came from immunoSEQ multiplex PCR; TCRdb's copy has only in-frame clones and leaves some out. The sample lists more than 9,500 clones; 95% to 96% were seen once. Sequenced material: tumor tissue from Merkel cell carcinoma. This clonotype originated in a human donor with Merkel cell carcinoma. The rearrangement links TRBV5-6 to TRBJ1-3, with D perhaps matching TRBD1 (5 bases). The CDR3 bases are TGTGCCAGCAGCTTATCGTTACAGGCTCTAATCTCTGGAAACACCATATATTTT. Protein sequence: CASSLSLQALISGNTIYF.